The rows below give T cell receptor beta chains drawn from one sample of a study of T cell changes during pregnancy in multiple sclerosis. Clones were read by immunoSEQ multiplex PCR, and TCRdb kept only the in-frame ones, dropping some. The sample has tens of thousands of clones; about 92% are singletons. The specimen comprised peripheral blood, sampled in the third trimester of pregnancy. The receptors were gathered from a female donor in good health, enrolled as a control in a pregnancy study. Each CDR3 is given without its conserved first and last residue.

V gene | CDR3 protein
TRBV2 | ASSSWGVAGEEEQY
TRBV19 | ASSVTGGDFYEQY
TRBV5-4 | ASSLGRNTGELF
TRBV11-2 | ASSLAGVSNGQY
TRBV28 | AVYRGRGGELF
TRBV6-6 | ASSYLQETQY
TRBV6-5 | ASSYRQGSEAF
TRBV18 | ASSLRRDTEAF
TRBV29-1 | SVRGSALDETQY
TRBV7-9 | ASSPPGGETQY
TRBV7-2 | ASSSPGFYT
TRBV4-1 | ASSQVADYSYEQY
TRBV7-9 | ASSQPQGHLNTDTQY
TRBV29-1 | SVGAGSRGDTQY
TRBV9 | ASSLPDRGWKAF
TRBV5-1 | ASSLVGLAGLDTQY
TRBV18 | ASSHGAAKVIGNEQF
TRBV21-1 | APGNEQF
TRBV4-1 | ASSQDWAGSFPEQY
TRBV28 | ASRPRDNTEAF
TRBV9 | ASSVGDRGQGIETQY
TRBV7-9 | ASRSTSGGATGELF
TRBV19 | ASSMIGGHEQF
TRBV27 | ASSLAGHPYEQY
TRBV14 | ASSQDTGGNEQF